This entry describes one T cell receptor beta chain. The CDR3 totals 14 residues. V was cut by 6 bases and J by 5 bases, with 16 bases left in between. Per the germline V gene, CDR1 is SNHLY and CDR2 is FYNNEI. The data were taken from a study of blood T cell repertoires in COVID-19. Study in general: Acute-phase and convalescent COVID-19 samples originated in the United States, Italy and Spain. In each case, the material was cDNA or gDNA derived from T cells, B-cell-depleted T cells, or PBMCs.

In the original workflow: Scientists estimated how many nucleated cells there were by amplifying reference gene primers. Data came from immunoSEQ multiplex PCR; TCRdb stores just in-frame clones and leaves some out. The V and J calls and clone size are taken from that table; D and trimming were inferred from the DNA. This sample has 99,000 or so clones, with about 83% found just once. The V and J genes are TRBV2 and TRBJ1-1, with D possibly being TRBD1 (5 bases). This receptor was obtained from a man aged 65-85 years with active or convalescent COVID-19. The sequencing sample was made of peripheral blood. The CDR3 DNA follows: TGTGCCAGCAGGACCGGGAGCCCAGGGACTGAAGCTTTCTTT. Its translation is CASRTGSPGTEAFF.